Listed below are T cell receptor beta chains from one sample, sequenced in a study of metastatic and nonmetastatic thyroid tumors. TCRdb re-clonotyped the PCR reads through MiXCR. The table lists 70,000 or so clones, approximately 15% of them singletons. Sequenced input: blood. Receptors originate from a male donor with papillary thyroid cancer or a benign thyroid nodule (not recorded which). Some clones in this sample may be carry-over from other donors' samples. The CDR3 runs from the conserved cysteine through the conserved F or W. D genes are given only for firm matches. Size is omitted from some rows. Given values are once, few, many or a class for expanded clones.

j_call: TRBJ2-5; clone_size: many; v_call: TRBV5-6; d_call: NA; cdr3_aa: CASSLVQTDRETQYF; cdr3_nt: TGTGCCAGCAGCTTGGTTCAGACTGATAGAGAGACCCAGTACTTC
j_call: TRBJ2-2; clone_size: many; v_call: TRBV10-1; d_call: NA; cdr3_aa: CASRDTNTGELFF; cdr3_nt: TGCGCCAGCAGGGACACGAACACCGGGGAGCTGTTTTTT
j_call: TRBJ1-2; clone_size: many; v_call: TRBV11-2; d_call: NA; cdr3_aa: CASSAERQGHYGYTF; cdr3_nt: TGTGCCAGCAGCGCAGAAAGGCAGGGACACTATGGCTACACCTTC
j_call: TRBJ1-5; clone_size: NA; v_call: TRBV28; d_call: NA; cdr3_aa: CASSLSIRDKPQHF; cdr3_nt: TGTGCCAGCAGTTTATCCATAAGGGATAAGCCCCAGCATTTT
j_call: TRBJ1-6; clone_size: many; v_call: TRBV30; d_call: TRBD1; cdr3_aa: CAWSVPQTGGRSPLHF; cdr3_nt: TGTGCCTGGAGTGTACCCCAGACAGGGGGCCGTTCACCCCTCCACTTT
j_call: TRBJ1-4; clone_size: NA; v_call: TRBV28; d_call: NA; cdr3_aa: CASSSSGPLNEKLFF; cdr3_nt: TGTGCCAGCAGTTCCTCCGGGCCTCTGAATGAAAAACTGTTTTTT
j_call: TRBJ1-2; clone_size: medium-sized; v_call: TRBV6-1; d_call: NA; cdr3_aa: CASSAGPPVLTGGYTF; cdr3_nt: TGTGCCAGCAGTGCCGGGCCTCCAGTTCTCACGGGGGGCTACACCTTC
j_call: TRBJ1-5; clone_size: many; v_call: TRBV27; d_call: TRBD1; cdr3_aa: CASSRQGSNQPQHF; cdr3_nt: TGTGCCAGCAGTCGACAGGGGAGCAATCAGCCCCAGCATTTT
j_call: TRBJ2-5; clone_size: NA; v_call: TRBV12-3/TRBV12-4; d_call: NA; cdr3_aa: CASLTPAATKVETQYF; cdr3_nt: TGTGCCAGCCTTACTCCCGCGGCAACTAAGGTGGAGACCCAGTACTTC
j_call: TRBJ2-3; clone_size: many; v_call: TRBV11-3; d_call: NA; cdr3_aa: CASSLAGQLTDTQYF; cdr3_nt: TGTGCCAGCAGCTTAGCCGGACAGCTCACAGATACGCAGTATTTT
j_call: TRBJ2-1; clone_size: many; v_call: TRBV7-9; d_call: TRBD2; cdr3_aa: CASSALLAAWGNEQFF; cdr3_nt: TGTGCCAGCAGCGCCCTACTAGCGGCCTGGGGCAATGAGCAGTTCTTC
j_call: TRBJ2-5; clone_size: many; v_call: TRBV28; d_call: TRBD2; cdr3_aa: CASSFSPRLAGDQETQYF; cdr3_nt: TGTGCCAGCAGTTTTAGTCCCAGACTAGCGGGAGACCAAGAGACCCAGTACTTC
j_call: TRBJ1-1; clone_size: many; v_call: TRBV5-5; d_call: TRBD1; cdr3_aa: CASSFRTGVSTEAFF; cdr3_nt: TGTGCCAGCAGCTTTCGGACAGGGGTCAGCACTGAAGCTTTCTTT
j_call: TRBJ1-2; clone_size: many; v_call: TRBV2; d_call: NA; cdr3_aa: CASSERSTATDGYTF; cdr3_nt: TGTGCCAGCAGTGAAAGGTCGACTGCGACTGATGGCTACACCTTC
j_call: TRBJ2-7; clone_size: many; v_call: TRBV28; d_call: NA; cdr3_aa: CASSFRPTYEQYF; cdr3_nt: TGTGCCAGCAGTTTTCGTCCTACCTACGAGCAGTACTTC
j_call: TRBJ2-3; clone_size: many; v_call: TRBV4-1; d_call: TRBD2; cdr3_aa: CASSQGTSDEDTQYF; cdr3_nt: TGCGCCAGCAGCCAAGGAACTAGCGATGAAGATACGCAGTATTTT
j_call: TRBJ2-1; clone_size: many; v_call: TRBV19; d_call: NA; cdr3_aa: CASSSRGGDDEQFF; cdr3_nt: TGTGCCAGTAGTTCCAGGGGGGGGGACGATGAGCAGTTCTTC
j_call: TRBJ1-2; clone_size: NA; v_call: TRBV12-3/TRBV12-4; d_call: NA; cdr3_aa: CASSFGSAGYGYTF; cdr3_nt: TGTGCCAGCAGTTTCGGGAGTGCTGGGTATGGCTACACCTTC
j_call: TRBJ1-1; clone_size: many; v_call: TRBV19; d_call: NA; cdr3_aa: CASSTRGNTEAFF; cdr3_nt: TGTGCCAGTAGCACAAGGGGGAACACTGAAGCTTTCTTT
j_call: TRBJ1-1; clone_size: many; v_call: TRBV9; d_call: NA; cdr3_aa: CASSVGGISPEAFF; cdr3_nt: TGTGCCAGCAGCGTAGGAGGGATCTCCCCTGAAGCTTTCTTT
j_call: TRBJ1-1; clone_size: many; v_call: TRBV19; d_call: NA; cdr3_aa: CASSISSMNTEAFF; cdr3_nt: TGTGCCAGTAGTATTTCCAGCATGAACACTGAAGCTTTCTTT
j_call: TRBJ1-6; clone_size: NA; v_call: TRBV6-1; d_call: TRBD1; cdr3_aa: CASSPRDRVNSHLHF; cdr3_nt: TGTGCAAGCAGTCCCCGGGACAGGGTTAATTCACACCTCCACTTT
j_call: TRBJ2-1; clone_size: many; v_call: TRBV27; d_call: TRBD2; cdr3_aa: CASSLSSGGYNEQFF; cdr3_nt: TGTGCCAGCAGTTTGTCTAGCGGGGGGTACAATGAGCAGTTCTTC
j_call: TRBJ2-1; clone_size: many; v_call: TRBV27; d_call: TRBD2; cdr3_aa: CASGLAGGSNEQFF; cdr3_nt: TGTGCCAGCGGGCTAGCGGGAGGGTCTAATGAGCAGTTCTTC
j_call: TRBJ1-4; clone_size: many; v_call: TRBV5-1; d_call: TRBD1; cdr3_aa: CASSTRDSNEKLFF; cdr3_nt: TGCGCCAGCAGCACTAGGGACAGCAATGAAAAACTGTTTTTT
j_call: TRBJ1-2; clone_size: many; v_call: TRBV28; d_call: TRBD1; cdr3_aa: CASSPRQGAFGNYGYTF; cdr3_nt: TGTGCCAGCAGCCCTCGACAGGGGGCCTTCGGTAACTATGGCTACACCTTC
j_call: TRBJ1-1; clone_size: NA; v_call: TRBV6-6; d_call: NA; cdr3_aa: CASSSSAGGTEAFF; cdr3_nt: TGTGCCAGCAGTTCCTCGGCGGGGGGGACTGAAGCTTTCTTT
j_call: TRBJ1-6; clone_size: many; v_call: TRBV27; d_call: NA; cdr3_aa: CASSLNSRRGSPLHF; cdr3_nt: TGTGCCAGCAGTTTAAACTCCCGTCGGGGTTCACCCCTCCACTTT
j_call: TRBJ2-3; clone_size: many; v_call: TRBV20-1; d_call: TRBD2; cdr3_aa: CSARRLAGGPGTDTQYF; cdr3_nt: TGCAGTGCTAGACGGCTAGCGGGAGGGCCCGGCACAGATACGCAGTATTTT
j_call: TRBJ1-5; clone_size: many; v_call: TRBV10-3; d_call: NA; cdr3_aa: CAISGGKNNQPQHF; cdr3_nt: TGTGCCATCAGTGGAGGCAAAAACAATCAGCCCCAGCATTTT
j_call: TRBJ1-1; clone_size: few; v_call: TRBV30; d_call: TRBD1; cdr3_aa: CASQGARTEAFF; cdr3_nt: TGTGCCTCACAGGGGGCGAGGACTGAAGCTTTCTTT
j_call: TRBJ1-1; clone_size: many; v_call: TRBV13; d_call: NA; cdr3_aa: CASSPRGRSEAFF; cdr3_nt: TGTGCCAGCAGCCCCAGGGGAAGGAGTGAAGCTTTCTTT
j_call: TRBJ2-7; clone_size: many; v_call: TRBV10-2; d_call: NA; cdr3_aa: CASSEASGNYEQYF; cdr3_nt: TGCGCCAGCAGTGAGGCATCAGGGAACTACGAGCAGTACTTC
j_call: TRBJ2-1; clone_size: NA; v_call: TRBV7-3; d_call: TRBD2; cdr3_aa: CASSLMGREGVGHEQFF; cdr3_nt: TGTGCCAGCAGCTTAATGGGTCGGGAGGGAGTGGGGCATGAGCAGTTCTTC
j_call: TRBJ2-5; clone_size: many; v_call: TRBV20-1; d_call: NA; cdr3_aa: CSARDIIQERETQYF; cdr3_nt: TGCAGTGCTAGAGATATAATACAGGAACGAGAGACCCAGTACTTC